This T cell receptor beta chain was identified during a study of early T cells in non-severe SARS-CoV-2 infection. TCRdb processed the 5' RACE reads anew with MiXCR; each CDR3 protein has one entry. The sample lists tens of thousands of distinct CDR3 sequences, around 13% occurring once. This clonotype was obtained from an adult who was a healthcare worker with PCR-confirmed SARS-CoV-2 infection or an uninfected control (not recorded which). Sequencing was carried out using whole blood.

This chain's CDR3 is CSVRGNEQFF. For the CDR3, the DNA is TGCAGCGTTCGAGGGAATGAGCAGTTCTTC. This chain links TRBV29-1 with TRBJ2-1, with TRBD2 as a possible D gene (5 bases). Germline V gene data show CDR1 as SQVTM and CDR2 as ANQGSEA. The CDR3 covers 10 residues. V was clipped by 5 bases and J by 7 bases, with 6 bases between them.